Listed below are T cell receptor beta chains from one sample, sequenced in a study of T cell changes during pregnancy in multiple sclerosis. Measured with immunoSEQ multiplex PCR; TCRdb has only the in-frame clones, and not every one. The table includes tens of thousands of clones, roughly 87% detected once. This specimen was CD8+ T cells from peripheral blood mononuclear cells, taken after pregnancy. These receptors were collected from a female donor with multiple sclerosis, enrolled in a pregnancy study. Each CDR3 is given with its conserved first and last residue. A D gene is named only where the DNA matches it firmly. A clone size is listed for some rows: how often the clone was seen (once, few, many), or a class if it is expanded.

15 | TRBD1 | TRBJ1-1 | NA | TRBV5-5 | TGTGCCAGCAGCTCTGGACAGGGGAAGAACACTGAAGCTTTCTTT | CASSSGQGKNTEAFF
14 | NA | TRBJ1-5 | once | TRBV4-2 | TGTGCCAGCAGCCAAGAGAGCAGCAATCAGCCCCAGCATTTT | CASSQESSNQPQHF
14 | TRBD1 | TRBJ1-1 | NA | TRBV2 | TGTGCCAGCAGTGCCACAGGGGGCCACACTGAAGCTTTCTTT | CASSATGGHTEAFF
15 | TRBD2 | TRBJ2-2 | NA | TRBV6-5 | TGTGCCAGCAATTATGGCGGGAGGTATCCCGGGGAGCTGTTTTTT | CASNYGGRYPGELFF
16 | TRBD1 | TRBJ2-7 | NA | TRBV4-3 | TGCGCCAGCAGCCAAGACCGGGACAGGGTAACGGCCGAGCAGTACTTC | CASSQDRDRVTAEQYF
15 | TRBD2 | TRBJ2-7 | NA | TRBV11-2 | TGTGCCAGCAGCTTCGGGACTAGCGGCTACTACGAGCAGTACTTC | CASSFGTSGYYEQYF
15 | NA | TRBJ2-2 | NA | TRBV10-1 | TGCGCCAGCAGTGATACTAGCTTAGACACCGGGGAGCTGTTTTTT | CASSDTSLDTGELFF
14 | TRBD2 | TRBJ2-3 | NA | TRBV13 | TGTGCCAGCAGCCAGCGGGAGAGGCCAGATACGCAGTATTTT | CASSQRERPDTQYF
13 | NA | TRBJ2-7 | NA | TRBV19 | TGTGCCAGTACGAAGCGGAGGGGATACGAGCAGTACTTC | CASTKRRGYEQYF
15 | NA | TRBJ2-7 | NA | TRBV5-1 | TGCGCCAGCAGCTTGAAACGGGAGCCCTCCTACGAGCAGTACTTC | CASSLKREPSYEQYF
23 | TRBD2 | TRBJ2-5 | NA | TRBV27 | TGTGCCAGCAGTTTATTTTCGGGGAGGGGACTAGCGGGAGGGTATCGCGGGCAAGAGACCCAGTACTTC | CASSLFSGRGLAGGYRGQETQYF
13 | NA | TRBJ2-7 | NA | TRBV5-6 | TGTGCCAGCATCCACGGGGGTACGGGGCCAGACGTGTTC | CASIHGGTGPDVF
14 | NA | TRBJ2-7 | few | TRBV5-5 | TGTGCCAGCAGCACAGGGACGTCGTCCTACGAGCAGTACTTC | CASSTGTSSYEQYF
13 | TRBD1 | TRBJ1-2 | NA | TRBV9 | TGTGCCAGCAGCGTTGGACAGGGTGTTGGCTACACCTTC | CASSVGQGVGYTF
14 | NA | TRBJ2-7 | NA | TRBV10-3 | TGTGCCATCAGTGAGCCTGGGACAACCTACGAGCAGTACTTC | CAISEPGTTYEQYF
13 | NA | TRBJ1-2 | few | TRBV10-2 | TGCGCCAGCTTGAGGGGGGGGGCGCGGGGCTACACCTTC | CASLRGGARGYTF
16 | NA | TRBJ2-7 | NA | TRBV4-1 | TGCGCCAGCAGCCATTCGCCCCCAGGCCCCTCCTACGAGCAGTACTTC | CASSHSPPGPSYEQYF
15 | TRBD1 | TRBJ1-1 | NA | TRBV15 | TGTGCCACCAGCCGAGGGGACAGGGAAGTCTCTGAAGCTTTCTTT | CATSRGDREVSEAFF
17 | NA | TRBJ2-1 | NA | TRBV11-3 | TGTGCCAGCAGCCTCACTCGAGGCGGCAGCTCCTACAATGAGCAGTTCTTC | CASSLTRGGSSYNEQFF
15 | TRBD2 | TRBJ2-3 | NA | TRBV7-3 | TGTGCCAGCAGCCCTACTAGCGGGAGCTTTGATACGCAGTATTTT | CASSPTSGSFDTQYF
14 | NA | TRBJ1-3 | NA | TRBV27 | TGTGCCAGCAGTCCGACGGGGGTGGGGAGAGCCATATATTTT | CASSPTGVGRAIYF
15 | NA | TRBJ2-3 | NA | TRBV5-1 | TGCGCCAGCAGCTTCTGGCGGGATGATGCAGATACGCAGTATTTT | CASSFWRDDADTQYF
14 | TRBD1 | TRBJ2-7 | NA | TRBV7-6 | TGTGCCAGCAGCTCTGGGACAGGAACCTACGAGCAGTACTTC | CASSSGTGTYEQYF
13 | NA | TRBJ2-7 | NA | TRBV2 | TGTGCCAGCAGGGACACCTCAAGGGGCGAGCAGTACTTC | CASRDTSRGEQYF
16 | NA | TRBJ2-7 | few | TRBV5-6 | TGTGCCAGCAGCCCCGACCCGGACAGTTTTCTAAACGAGCAGTACTTC | CASSPDPDSFLNEQYF
15 | TRBD2 | TRBJ2-3 | NA | TRBV13 | TGTGCCAGCAGCTTGGGGAGGGCTGGCACAGATACGCAGTATTTT | CASSLGRAGTDTQYF
15 | NA | TRBJ1-2 | NA | TRBV29-1 | TGCAGCGTTGCTATTTGGCGGGGATCCAACTATGGCTACACCTTC | CSVAIWRGSNYGYTF
14 | TRBD1 | TRBJ2-7 | once | TRBV5-6 | TGTGCCAGCAGCTGGGGGACAGGAGAATACGAGCAGTACTTC | CASSWGTGEYEQYF
12 | NA | TRBJ2-7 | NA | TRBV2 | TGTGCCAGCCTTGGAGGGGCCTACGAGCAGTACTTC | CASLGGAYEQYF
15 | NA | TRBJ2-7 | NA | TRBV5-1 | TGCGCCAGCAGCCCCCGCCTTTTGTCGTTCGAGGAGCAGTACTTC | CASSPRLLSFEEQYF
15 | TRBD1 | TRBJ1-1 | NA | TRBV28 | TGTGCCAGCGACGGGGCAGGGGGCGCCTACACTGAAGCTTTCTTT | CASDGAGGAYTEAFF
16 | NA | TRBJ2-3 | NA | TRBV27 | TGTGCCAGCAGTTTATACTACGGATCTAGCACAGATACGCAGTATTTT | CASSLYYGSSTDTQYF
13 | NA | TRBJ1-1 | NA | TRBV7-9 | TGTGCCAGCAGCGCGGGGGGGGACACTGAAGCTTTCTTT | CASSAGGDTEAFF
14 | NA | TRBJ2-5 | once | TRBV7-9 | TGTGCCAGCAGCCGTCCTCCCAGGGGAGAGACCCAGTACTTC | CASSRPPRGETQYF
14 | NA | TRBJ1-2 | NA | TRBV28 | TGTGCCAGCAGTTTACGGGCCGGGGGAGAGGGCTACACCTTC | CASSLRAGGEGYTF
15 | NA | TRBJ2-2 | NA | TRBV2 | TGTGCCAGCAGCGAGCGGCAAGCGAACACCGGGGAGCTGTTTTTT | CASSERQANTGELFF
15 | NA | TRBJ2-7 | NA | TRBV27 | TGTGCCAGCAGTCAGATCCGGGACACACACTACGAGCAGTACTTC | CASSQIRDTHYEQYF
15 | TRBD2 | TRBJ2-3 | NA | TRBV4-1 | TGCGCCAGCCAGAGGCTAGCGGGAAACACAGATACGCAGTATTTT | CASQRLAGNTDTQYF
15 | TRBD1 | TRBJ1-1 | few | TRBV7-9 | TGTGCCAGCAGCGTAACCGGGACAGGGGCCACTGAAGCTTTCTTT | CASSVTGTGATEAFF
17 | NA | TRBJ2-7 | NA | TRBV7-2 | TGTGCCAGCAGCTCCAAGGGGGGCGGGAGTGGCTCCTACGAGCAGTACTTC | CASSSKGGGSGSYEQYF
12 | NA | TRBJ2-2 | NA | TRBV7-9 | TGTGCCAGCAGCCTCTCGGCCGGGGAGCTGTTTTTT | CASSLSAGELFF
13 | NA | TRBJ2-7 | once | TRBV28 | TGTGCCAGCAGTTTCGACAGGACCTACGAGCAGTACTTC | CASSFDRTYEQYF
15 | TRBD1 | TRBJ1-2 | NA | TRBV4-1 | TGCGCCAGCAGCCAAAGGACAGGATTTATCTATGGCTACACCTTC | CASSQRTGFIYGYTF
20 | NA | TRBJ2-2 | once | TRBV15 | TGTGCCACCAGCAGAGATCTTGTTTTCAGCGCGGGTACTAACACCGGGGAGCTGTTTTTT | CATSRDLVFSAGTNTGELFF
16 | TRBD2 | TRBJ2-5 | NA | TRBV27 | TGTGCCAGCAGTTGGGGAACTAGCGGGAGTGGAGAGACCCAGTACTTC | CASSWGTSGSGETQYF
17 | TRBD2 | TRBJ2-7 | NA | TRBV4-3 | TGCGCCAGCAGCCAAGATTGGCGGGAGAACCCCTCCTACGAGCAGTACTTC | CASSQDWRENPSYEQYF
15 | NA | TRBJ2-5 | NA | TRBV5-1 | TGCGCCAGTGCTGATCGCGACGGGAACCAAGAGACCCAGTACTTC | CASADRDGNQETQYF
16 | NA | TRBJ1-2 | NA | TRBV30 | TGTGCCTGGATCGAGATCAGAATGGGCTCGATCTATGGCTACACCTTC | CAWIEIRMGSIYGYTF
15 | TRBD2 | TRBJ2-1 | once | TRBV27 | TGTGCCAGCAGTTCAGGGACTAGCGGATACAATGAGCAGTTCTTC | CASSSGTSGYNEQFF
13 | NA | TRBJ1-2 | large | TRBV27 | TGTGCCAGCAGTTTTTCAGGGGAGTATGGCTACACCTTC | CASSFSGEYGYTF